This record covers a single T cell receptor (beta chain). Its antigen remains unidentified. Nothing much larger sits one base from this clone, and base qualities are not available. This record comes from a study of control samples from healthy donors and cancer patients (dated by TCRdb to the early 2020s). Receptor libraries were prepared by the immunoSEQ multiplex PCR assay. TCRdb's version of the immuneACCESS table is confined to in-frame rearrangements and falls short of the full clone set. An unresolved V gene accounts for under half of the shortfall where checked; the remainder is of unknown origin. This sample gives about 80,000 clones in total; approximately 80% of them show up just once. The ten largest clones capture about 9.9% of the sample. The CDR3 spans 14 residues, from the cysteine through the phenylalanine. CDR3 DNA is the only sequence kept; it has 42 bases, read in frame from the first base. V loses 2 bases at its end and J loses 3 bases; junction bases beyond the gene matches: 3. Sequences SGHNT (CDR1) and YYREEE (CDR2) are obtained from the germline V gene (reference sequence).

The specimen sequenced was PBMCs. The clonotype was recovered from a man between 60 and 75 years old with head and neck cancer. The chain is made from TRBV5-4 and TRBJ2-3, and TRBD1 matches 7 of the central bases. The nucleotide sequence reads as follows: TGTGCCAGCAGCTTTAACAGGGGTACAGATACGCAGTATTTT. The encoded protein is CASSFNRGTDTQYF.